Below are 32 T cell receptor beta chains sequenced from a single sample in a study of regulatory T cells in long-lasting Graves disease. Described time point: persistent/refractory GD, antithyroid drugs over 5 years with positive TRAb. PBMC RNA was the source of the TCR library. Libraries of TCR beta came from iRepertoire HTBI primers plus Arm-PCR of CDR3 regions. Each CDR3 protein gets one entry after TCRdb re-called the multiplex PCR reads with MiXCR. The repertoire consists of around 430,000 distinct CDR3 sequences, with approximately 22% occurring once and the leading ten covering around 14%. The specimen comprised peripheral blood mononuclear cells (PBMCs), sampled when the disease was refractory, from a patient treated with antithyroid drugs. The receptors come from a female donor with Graves disease.

This clonotype was recorded at least ten times. The chain has TRBV6-1 and TRBJ1-1; 7 bases are shared with TRBD1. Germline assignment: CDR1 MNHNS and CDR2 SASEGT. The V segment lost 6 bases and the J segment 0 bases; nucleotides outside the gene matches: 7. The CDR3 has 15 residues. The CDR3 nucleotides are TGTGCCAGCAGGGGACAGTTAATATTGAACACTGAAGCTTTCTTT. It is translated as CASRGQLILNTEAFF.

This clonotype has a handful of counts. The V and J genes are TRBV5-1 and TRBJ2-7; 10 bases line up with TRBD1. The CDR3 length is 15 residues. J was trimmed by 10 bases and V by 0 bases; bases with no gene match: 10. CDR1 and CDR2 from the germline V gene are SGHRS and YFSETQ. The CDR3 protein is CASSLEYRDRGIQYF. The CDR3 coding sequence is TGCGCCAGCAGCTTGGAATACCGGGACAGGGGAATTCAGTACTTC.

Points on this clonotype: A much more abundant neighbour one base away suggests this may be a read error. The chain joins TRBV2 to TRBJ1-1; maybe TRBD1 (6 bases). This CDR3 is 15 amino acids long. Germline values: CDR1 SNHLY, CDR2 FYNNEI. Here the CDR3 reads CASNLYMGGNTEALF. CDR3 coding DNA: TGTGCCAGCAACCTCTACATGGGGGGCAACACTGAAGCTCTCTTT.

The chain joins TRBV3-1 to TRBJ1-2; no definite D call. The CDR3 spans 14 residues. Germline assignment: CDR1 LGHDT and CDR2 YNNKEL (reference sequence). The V and J ends lost 0 bases and 4 bases respectively, with 9 bases between them. Written as DNA, the CDR3 is TGTGCCAGCAGCCAAGATGCGCAGGTCTATGGCTACACCTTC. This sequence encodes CASSQDAQVYGYTF.

This CDR3 reads CASSLVVGDTQYF. The CDR3 nucleotides read TGTGCCAGCAGTCTCGTTGTGGGAGATACGCAGTATTTT. The rearrangement uses TRBV28 and TRBJ2-3; D is unclear. V was pared by 5 bases and J by 5 bases, with 11 bases between. Germline lookup yields CDR1 MDHEN and CDR2 SYDVKM. CDR3 length: 13 amino acids. The entire variable domain, with the rest obtained from reference TRBV28 and TRBJ2-3, is as follows: DVKVTQSSRYLVKRTGEKVFLECVQDMDHENMFWYRQDPGLGLRLIYFSYDVKMKEKGDIPEGYSVSREKKERFSLILESASTNQTSMYLCASSLVVGDTQYFGPGTRLTVL.

This clonotype was found a few times. This rearrangement joins TRBV20-1 to TRBJ1-1, with D unresolved. Germline V CDR1 and CDR2: DFQATT, SNEGSKA (reference sequence). V was trimmed by 2 bases and J by 5 bases, leaving 9 bases between them. The CDR3 is 12 amino acids. CDR3 sequence (DNA): TGCAGTGCTAGACCTACCGGGACTGAAGCTTTCTTT. Its protein is CSARPTGTEAFF.

This clonotype was found once. The genes are TRBV4-3 and TRBJ2-2, with D uncertain. Looked up from germline, CDR1 is LGHNA and CDR2 is YSLEER. This CDR3 spans 14 amino acids. V dropped 0 bases and J dropped 8 bases, with 10 bases sitting between them. CDR3 nucleotide sequence: TGCGCCAGCAGCCAAGATCGTCGGGCGGGGGAGCTGTTTTTT. It translates to CASSQDRRAGELFF.

The rearrangement joins TRBV5-1 to TRBJ2-1; perhaps TRBD2 as D (6 bases). From germline, CDR1 is SGHRS and CDR2 YFSETQ. V lost 4 bases and J lost 0, with 8 bases in between. This CDR3 contains 14 residues. The DNA of the CDR3 is TGCGCCAGCAGCCTGGAGGGCTCCTACAATGAGCAGTTCTTC. Translating it yields CASSLEGSYNEQFF. The variable domain in full, with the rest retrieved from reference TRBV5-1 and TRBJ2-1, is KAGVTQTPRYLIKTRGQQVTLSCSPISGHRSVSWYQQTPGQGLQFLFEYFSETQRNKGNFPGRFSGRQFSNSRSEMNVSTLELGDSALYLCASSLEGSYNEQFFGPGTRLTVL.

V and J are TRBV5-5 and TRBJ2-2, with TRBD1 matching 7 bases. Germline CDR1 and CDR2: SGHKS and YYEKEE (reference sequence). Unmatched junction bases numbered 5, after V lost 3 bases and J lost 0 bases. CDR3 length: 16 residues. CDR3 nucleotide sequence: TGTGCCAGCAGCTCCGAGGACAGGTCGAACACCGGGGAGCTGTTTTTT. It yields the protein CASSSEDRSNTGELFF. Supplemented by reference TRBV5-5 and TRBJ2-2, the full variable domain reads DAGVTQSPTHLIKTRGQQVTLRCSPISGHKSVSWYQQVLGQGPQFIFQYYEKEERGRGNFPDRFSARQFPNYSSELNVNALLLGDSALYLCASSSEDRSNTGELFFGEGSRLTVL.

This CDR3 is CASSLTSPDRSINTEAFF. Written as DNA, the CDR3 is TGTGCCAGCAGCTTAACATCCCCCGACAGGTCAATAAACACTGAAGCTTTCTTT. The genes are TRBV7-6 and TRBJ1-1, with a tentative D call TRBD1 (6 bases). Trimming removed 2 bases at V and 2 bases at J, with 21 bases between. The CDR3 spans 18 residues. CDR1 and CDR2 (germline): SGHVS, FNYEAQ.

Many counts were recorded for this clonotype. The chain recombines TRBV11-2 with TRBJ1-1; D is unresolved. CDR1 and CDR2 from the germline V gene are SGHAT and FQNNGV. The CDR3 runs to 14 residues. Trimming left V 0 bases short and J 3 bases short, with 8 bases between. The DNA for the CDR3 is TGTGCCAGCAGCTTAGACGGTGGGGACACTGAAGCTTTCTTT. This encodes CASSLDGGDTEAFF.

The chain uses TRBV7-2 and TRBJ2-1; 9 nucleotides line up with TRBD1. The germline gives CDR1 SGHTA, CDR2 FQGNSA. This CDR3 is built from 16 residues. With V trimmed by 5 bases and J by 3 bases, 8 bases remained unmatched. The CDR3 region has the DNA TGTGCCAGCAGCAGGACCCGGGACAGGGTCTACAATGAGCAGTTCTTC. Its translation is CASSRTRDRVYNEQFF. The full variable domain, in which reference TRBV7-2 and TRBJ2-1 provide the parts outside the CDR3, is GAGVSQSPSNKVTEKGKDVELRCDPISGHTALYWYRQSLGQGLEFLIYFQGNSAPDKSGLPSDRFSAERTGGSVSTLTIQRTQQEDSAVYLCASSRTRDRVYNEQFFGPGTRLTVL.

This clonotype was counted at least ten times. The rearrangement links TRBV6-1 to TRBJ2-5, with D uncertain. The V end was cut by 8 bases, the J end by 3 bases, with 7 bases between. This CDR3 has 11 residues. The germline V gene has CDR1 MNHNS and CDR2 SASEGT. CDR3 DNA sequence: TGTGCCAGCCAGGTGGAAGAGACCCAGTACTTC. Amino acids: CASQVEETQYF.

In its sample, this clonotype was seen many times. This sequence joins TRBV25-1 and TRBJ2-5, with 7 bases fitting TRBD1. V was clipped by 4 bases and J by 5 bases; unmatched bases: 10. The CDR3 runs 15 residues. Germline lookup yields CDR1 MGHDK and CDR2 SYGVNS. The CDR3 sequence: CASSARQGEGETQYF. CDR3 in DNA: TGTGCCAGCAGTGCCAGACAGGGTGAGGGGGAGACCCAGTACTTC.

This clonotype was observed many times. The chain uses TRBV2 and TRBJ1-4, with 8 bases matching TRBD1. The CDR3 loop spans 14 amino acids. With V trimmed by 4 bases and J by 8 bases, 6 bases remained unmatched. CDR1 is SNHLY and CDR2 is FYNNEI in the germline V gene. CDR3 residues: CASSAQGAGEKLFF. The CDR3 DNA reads as TGTGCCAGCAGTGCTCAGGGGGCAGGGGAAAAACTGTTTTTT. The complete variable domain, with remaining parts taken from reference TRBV2 and TRBJ1-4, reads EPEVTQTPSHQVTQMGQEVILRCVPISNHLYFYWYRQILGQKVEFLVSFYNNEISEKSEIFDDQFSVERPDGSNFTLKIRSTKLEDSAMYFCASSAQGAGEKLFFGSGTQLSVL.

The V and J genes are TRBV7-3 and TRBJ1-6; no clear D. Germline CDR1 reads SGHTA; CDR2 reads FQGTGA. The germline V and J ends were trimmed by 5 bases and 8 bases, with 10 bases remaining between them. The CDR3 spans 13 residues. CDR3: CASSKAPHSPLHF. In nucleotides, the CDR3 is TGTGCCAGCAGCAAAGCCCCCCATTCACCCCTCCACTTT. The complete variable domain, with remaining parts taken from reference TRBV7-3 and TRBJ1-6, reads GAGVSQTPSNKVTEKGKYVELRCDPISGHTALYWYRQSLGQGPEFLIYFQGTGAADDSGLPNDRFFAVRPEGSVSTLKIQRTERGDSAVYLCASSKAPHSPLHFGNGTRLTVT.

V and J are TRBV27 and TRBJ2-1; D ambiguous. Per germline, CDR1 MNHEY and CDR2 SMNVEV (reference sequence). The CDR3 has 17 residues. V lost 2 bases and J lost 2, with 16 bases in between. The CDR3: CASSLKAGRAPYNEQFF. The DNA for the CDR3 is TGTGCCAGCAGTTTAAAGGCAGGCCGAGCGCCCTACAATGAGCAGTTCTTC.

This clonotype showed up just a few times. The chain recombines TRBV2 with TRBJ1-5; tentatively, D is TRBD1 (5 bases). Per the germline V gene, CDR1 is SNHLY and CDR2 is FYNNEI. Trimming left V 4 bases short and J 4 bases short, with 17 bases between. This CDR3 is built from 16 residues. The CDR3 loop reads CASSVGGWGRNQPQHF. CDR3 nucleotide sequence: TGTGCCAGCAGTGTCGGCGGGTGGGGGAGAAATCAGCCCCAGCATTTT.

This clonotype has only one observation. The chain carries TRBV3-1 and TRBJ1-1; D unresolved. Germline lookup yields CDR1 LGHDT and CDR2 YNNKEL (reference sequence). The V gene lost 4 bases and the J gene lost 3 bases, with 21 bases spanning the gap. This CDR3 has 17 residues. In DNA, the CDR3 is TGTGCCAGCAGCCCCCTTTTAAAGAGGCCGCTGGACACTGAAGCTTTCTTT. This codes for CASSPLLKRPLDTEAFF. Supplemented by reference TRBV3-1 and TRBJ1-1, the full variable domain reads DTAVSQTPKYLVTQMGNDKSIKCEQNLGHDTMYWYKQDSKKFLKIMFSYNNKELIINETVPNRFSPKSPDKAHLNLHINSLELGDSAVYFCASSPLLKRPLDTEAFFGQGTRLTVV.

This clonotype was found many times. V usage is TRBV20-1 and J usage is TRBJ2-5, with D tentatively TRBD2 (5 bases). CDR3 size: 13 residues. V lost 6 bases, J lost 3 bases, and 14 bases lay in between. The germline gives CDR1 DFQATT, CDR2 SNEGSKA (reference sequence). The CDR3 protein is CSAHGVGEETQYF. For the CDR3, the DNA is TGCAGTGCACACGGGGTCGGGGAAGAGACCCAGTACTTC.

This clonotype was seen many times. The gene calls are TRBV20-1 and TRBJ1-2; no definite D call. CDR3 length: 12 residues. With 0 bases removed from V and 8 bases from J, the gap between germline ends came to 10 bases. Germline loops: CDR1 DFQATT, CDR2 SNEGSKA (reference sequence). The CDR3 spells CSAREGPGGYTF. Here the CDR3 DNA reads TGCAGTGCTAGAGAAGGCCCGGGGGGCTACACCTTC.

V gene TRBV6-4 combines with J gene TRBJ1-1; D remains unclear. Deletions cut 6 bases from V and 1 base from J, with 12 bases between. The CDR3 loop spans 14 amino acids. The germline gives CDR1 MRHNA, CDR2 SNTAGT. CDR3 in amino acids: CASRTTRQNTEAFF. The DNA of the CDR3 is TGTGCCAGCAGAACCACACGCCAGAACACTGAAGCTTTCTTT.

The chain combines TRBV12-3 or TRBV12-4 with TRBJ2-3, with 9 nucleotides matching TRBD2. With 5 bases clipped from V and 4 bases from J, the junction kept 10 bases outside the gene matches. This CDR3 region has 16 residues. The CDR3 loop reads CASSQPGTSIPDTQYF. CDR3 coding DNA: TGTGCCAGCAGTCAACCCGGGACTAGCATACCAGATACGCAGTATTTT.

This clonotype has ten or more counts. The J gene is TRBJ1-6, the V gene TRBV11-2; D ambiguous. The CDR3 is 14 residues long. CDR1 is SGHAT and CDR2 is FQNNGV in the germline V gene. The V and J ends lost 3 bases and 14 bases respectively, with 17 bases between them. The CDR3 DNA reads TGTGCCAGCAGCTTCCTCCGGGATCCTCACGCCCTCCACTTT. This gives the protein CASSFLRDPHALHF. Based on the CDR3 plus reference TRBV11-2 and TRBJ1-6, the full variable domain is EAGVAQSPRYKIIEKRQSVAFWCNPISGHATLYWYQQILGQGPKLLIQFQNNGVVDDSQLPKDRFSAERLKGVDSTLKIQPAKLEDSAVYLCASSFLRDPHALHFGNGTRLTVT.

This clonotype was found many times. V is TRBV6-1 and J is TRBJ1-1, with unresolved D. V dropped 0 bases and J dropped 4 bases, with 9 bases sitting between them. The length of the CDR3 is 14 residues. Germline CDR1 is MNHNS and CDR2 is SASEGT. In nucleotides, the CDR3 is TGTGCCAGCAGTGAAGCGGGGTCAGTCACTGAAGCTTTCTTT. Amino acid sequence: CASSEAGSVTEAFF.

This clonotype was detected a few times. The rearrangement links TRBV7-9 to TRBJ1-1, with D perhaps TRBD1 (6 bases). V was pared by 5 bases and J by 10 bases, with 29 bases between. The CDR3 is made up of 17 amino acids. Germline V gene data show CDR1 as SEHNR and CDR2 as FQNEAQ (reference sequence). CDR3 DNA: TGTGCCAGCAGCAGAAACCCGGGACGGCTCTTGGAGGGGGGAGCTTTCTTT. This sequence encodes CASSRNPGRLLEGGAFF.

This rearrangement joins TRBV7-2 to TRBJ1-5, with D hard to call. Deletions cut 5 bases from V and 0 bases from J, with 11 bases between. The CDR3 length is 15 residues. Per the germline V gene, CDR1 is SGHTA and CDR2 is FQGNSA. The CDR3 DNA reads TGTGCCAGCAGCCACACTGATTATAGCAATCAGCCCCAGCATTTT. Its translation is CASSHTDYSNQPQHF.

Comment on this clonotype: Lacking the conserved final phenylalanine or tryptophan, this CDR3 likely reflects a read error. The limits of the CDR3 on the DNA are not certain, so only TCRdb's listed CDR3 is given. The chain is built from TRBV27 and TRBJ1-1. The germline V gene encodes CDR1 MNHEY and CDR2 SMNVEV (reference sequence). The CDR3 is 13 residues long, ends included. The CDR3 reads CASRRTENTEAFL.

This sequence joins TRBV19 and TRBJ1-1; TRBD1 matches 7 bases. This CDR3 region has 13 residues. Germline assignment: CDR1 LNHDA and CDR2 SQIVND (reference sequence). J lost 6 bases, V lost 5 bases, and 6 bases had no gene match. The CDR3 spells CASSATGVAEAFF. CDR3 in DNA: TGTGCCAGTAGTGCAACAGGGGTCGCTGAAGCTTTCTTT.

This clonotype was seen many times. The CDR3 protein is CASSATGRGGYTF. In DNA form, the CDR3 reads TGTGCCAGCAGCGCGACAGGGCGTGGTGGCTACACCTTC. The rearrangement uses TRBV9 and TRBJ1-2, with TRBD1 matching over 7 bases. J was trimmed by 7 bases and V by 3 bases; bases with no gene match: 6. This CDR3 is 13 amino acids long. The germline V gene has CDR1 SGDLS and CDR2 YYNGEE. The whole variable domain, filled in from reference TRBV9 and TRBJ1-2, reads DSGVTQTPKHLITATGQRVTLRCSPRSGDLSVYWYQQSLDQGLQFLIQYYNGEERAKGNILERFSAQQFPDLHSELNLSSLELGDSALYFCASSATGRGGYTFGSGTRLTVV.

The V call is TRBV19, the J call TRBJ2-5; possibly TRBD1 for D (6 bases). Trimming stripped 5 bases from V and 1 base from J, with 11 bases between. In germline, CDR1 is LNHDA, CDR2 SQIVND (reference sequence). There are 14 residues in the CDR3. The CDR3 protein is CASSAGDIQETQYF. The CDR3 DNA reads as TGTGCCAGTAGTGCCGGGGACATCCAAGAGACCCAGTACTTC.

V is TRBV10-3 and J is TRBJ2-2, with D perhaps given as TRBD1 or TRBD2 (5 bases each). The V gene's germline CDR1 is ENHRY and CDR2 SYGVKD. The CDR3 extends over 16 amino acids. Trimming stripped 0 bases from V and 1 base from J, with 9 bases between. The CDR3 DNA is TGTGCCATCAGTGAGTCGGGGACGGAGAACACCGGGGAGCTGTTTTTT. Translating gives CAISESGTENTGELFF.